This TCR beta chain was identified during a study of blood T cell repertoires in COVID-19. Across the whole study: Researchers got acute and convalescent COVID-19 samples from the United States, Italy and Spain. In each case, the material was cDNA or gDNA derived from T cells, B-cell-depleted T cells, or PBMCs.

The germline gives CDR1 SGHVS, CDR2 FNYEAQ. Trimming took 1 base from V and 5 from J; bases not matched to a gene: 9. The CDR3 length is 17 residues. Using immunoSEQ multiplex PCR, the repertoire was profiled, and TCRdb retains in-frame clones only, with some absent. The sample lists roughly 140,000 clones; roughly 80% were seen once. The clonotype comes from a man aged 65 to 79 who had recovered from COVID-19. Sequenced material: peripheral blood. The chain carries TRBV7-6 and TRBJ2-5, with 11 bases identical to TRBD2. This chain's CDR3 is CASSLGGLAVGGETQYF. In DNA form, the CDR3 reads TGTGCCAGCAGCTTAGGGGGACTAGCGGTTGGCGGCGAGACCCAGTACTTC.